This T cell receptor (beta chain) derives from a study of blood T cell repertoires in COVID-19. Across the study: Sites across the United States, Italy and Spain contributed samples from acute and convalescent COVID-19. PBMCs, B-cell-depleted T cells, or T cells provided the cDNA or gDNA that made up the material.

J gave up 2 bases and V 0 bases, and 13 bases lay outside the gene matches. CDR1 is MGHRA, CDR2 YSYEKL, per germline. This CDR3 has 18 amino acids. Authors' methods: Scientists estimated how many nucleated cells there were by amplifying reference gene primers. Sequencing used immunoSEQ multiplex PCR; TCRdb keeps in-frame clones, though not all of them. That table furnishes V, J and clone size, whereas the DNA furnished D and trimming. The sample shows some 150,000 clones, just over 85% of them seen only once. This TCR derives from an older woman with acute or convalescent COVID-19. The V and J genes are TRBV4-1 and TRBJ2-7; 7 bases align to TRBD2. What was sequenced was peripheral blood. The CDR3 region is CASSQDLPGGGFAYEQYF. The CDR3, as DNA: TGCGCCAGCAGCCAAGATTTACCGGGCGGGGGATTCGCCTACGAGCAGTACTTC.